These T cell receptor beta chains were read from a single sample in a study of T cell responses to AZD1222 COVID-19 vaccine. Method: immunoSEQ multiplex PCR; TCRdb's copy keeps in-frame clones and lacks some. The sample records 250,000 to 300,000 clones, around 93% being singletons. The specimen was peripheral blood, collected 28 days after the second AZD1222 dose. The receptors here all came from an adult who received the AZD1222 COVID-19 vaccine. Both conserved end residues are part of each CDR3. D genes are given only for firm matches. Clone size is given for some rows only: seen once, a few or many times, or a class if the clone is expanded.

13	TRBD2	TRBJ2-7	NA	TRBV30	CAWREGGRNEQYF	TGTGCCTGGAGGGAGGGCGGGAGGAACGAGCAGTACTTC
11	NA	TRBJ1-1	NA	TRBV20-1	CSAAGLTEAFF	TGCAGTGCTGCGGGCCTCACTGAAGCTTTCTTT
15	NA	TRBJ1-5	once	TRBV4-1	CASSQVPRGNQPQHF	TGCGCCAGCAGCCAAGTTCCCCGGGGAAATCAGCCCCAGCATTTT
15	NA	TRBJ2-7	NA	TRBV6-2/TRBV6-3	CASSYSGRSVYEQYF	TGTGCCAGCAGTTACTCGGGCCGAAGCGTCTACGAGCAGTACTTC
14	NA	TRBJ2-3	NA	TRBV2	CASRRGGSTDTQYF	TGTGCCAGCAGAAGAGGGGGAAGCACAGATACGCAGTATTTT
15	TRBD2	TRBJ2-1	once	TRBV19	CASKKTSGGRAEQFF	TGTGCCAGTAAAAAAACTAGCGGGGGGAGAGCTGAGCAGTTCTTC
15	NA	TRBJ1-1	NA	TRBV5-1	CASSLVQGMFIEAFF	TGCGCCAGCAGCTTGGTCCAGGGGATGTTTATTGAAGCTTTCTTT
13	NA	TRBJ1-2	once	TRBV16	CASSQFKRYGYTF	TGTGCCAGCAGCCAATTCAAGCGCTATGGCTACACCTTC
11	NA	TRBJ2-7	NA	TRBV2	CASSGGGEQYF	TGTGCCAGCAGTGGAGGGGGCGAGCAGTACTTC
16	TRBD1	TRBJ1-1	NA	TRBV5-4	CASSLGQGALGTEAFF	TGTGCCAGCAGTTTGGGACAGGGGGCGTTGGGCACTGAAGCTTTCTTT
12	TRBD1	TRBJ1-2	NA	TRBV30	CAWTTGAYGYTF	TGTGCCTGGACGACAGGGGCGTATGGCTACACCTTC
16	NA	TRBJ2-5	NA	TRBV15	CATSRDQGGTTETQYF	TGTGCCACCAGCAGAGATCAGGGCGGGACGACAGAGACCCAGTACTTC
14	TRBD1	TRBJ1-6	NA	TRBV7-3	CASSRQGDNSPLHF	TGTGCCAGCAGCCGACAGGGGGACAATTCACCCCTCCACTTT
15	TRBD2	TRBJ2-1	NA	TRBV27	CASRPPSGRFNEQFF	TGTGCCAGCAGGCCACCCAGCGGGAGGTTCAATGAGCAGTTCTTC
14	NA	TRBJ1-1	NA	TRBV19	CASRGPAWNTEAFF	TGTGCCAGTAGGGGGCCCGCTTGGAACACTGAAGCTTTCTTT
14	NA	TRBJ1-3	NA	TRBV15	CATSRGSTGNTIYF	TGTGCCACCAGCAGGGGAAGTACTGGAAACACCATATATTTT
15	NA	TRBJ2-2	NA	TRBV5-1	CASSLLGEGTGELFF	TGCGCCAGCAGCCTCCTGGGTGAGGGGACCGGGGAGCTGTTTTTT
12	NA	TRBJ2-7	NA	TRBV3-1/TRBV3-2	CASSQVSYEQYF	TGTGCCAGCAGCCAAGTCTCCTACGAGCAGTACTTC
13	NA	TRBJ1-2	NA	TRBV6-1	CASSEFPVYGYTF	TGTGCCAGCAGTGAATTTCCAGTCTATGGCTACACCTTC
13	NA	TRBJ1-5	NA	TRBV5-5	CASSLGGETFMNF	TGTGCCAGCAGCCTGGGAGGGGAGACTTTTATGAATTTT
15	NA	TRBJ2-3	once	TRBV9	CASSPQRTDTDTQYF	TGTGCCAGCAGCCCCCAAAGGACAGACACAGATACGCAGTATTTT
14	TRBD1	TRBJ2-7	NA	TRBV6-5	CASSTDRVSYEQYF	TGTGCCAGCAGTACGGACAGGGTCTCGTACGAGCAGTACTTC
12	NA	TRBJ1-1	NA	TRBV6-2/TRBV6-3	CASSPRQAEAFF	TGTGCCAGCAGCCCCCGACAGGCCGAAGCTTTCTTT
17	TRBD2	TRBJ2-1	NA	TRBV7-8	CASSLRTSGSGSNEQFF	TGTGCCAGCAGCTTAAGGACTAGCGGGAGTGGAAGCAATGAGCAGTTCTTC
13	TRBD1	TRBJ1-1	NA	TRBV28	CASRGQVNTEAFF	TGTGCCAGCAGGGGACAGGTGAACACTGAAGCTTTCTTT
13	NA	TRBJ1-2	NA	TRBV5-4	CASSAGQIYGYTF	TGTGCCAGCAGCGCCGGACAGATCTATGGCTACACCTTC
14	NA	TRBJ1-1	NA	TRBV5-1	CASSPDRRGTEAFF	TGCGCCAGCAGCCCGGACAGACGGGGCACTGAAGCTTTCTTT
15	NA	TRBJ1-3	NA	TRBV7-2	CASSLKGQNGNTIYF	TGTGCCAGCAGCTTAAAGGGTCAAAATGGAAACACCATATATTTT
14	NA	TRBJ2-7	NA	TRBV6-6	CASSMGVVTYEQYF	TGTGCCAGCAGCATGGGGGTCGTCACCTACGAGCAGTACTTC
14	NA	TRBJ2-7	NA	TRBV14	CASSETSLWYEQYF	TGTGCCAGCAGCGAGACTAGTCTGTGGTACGAGCAGTACTTC